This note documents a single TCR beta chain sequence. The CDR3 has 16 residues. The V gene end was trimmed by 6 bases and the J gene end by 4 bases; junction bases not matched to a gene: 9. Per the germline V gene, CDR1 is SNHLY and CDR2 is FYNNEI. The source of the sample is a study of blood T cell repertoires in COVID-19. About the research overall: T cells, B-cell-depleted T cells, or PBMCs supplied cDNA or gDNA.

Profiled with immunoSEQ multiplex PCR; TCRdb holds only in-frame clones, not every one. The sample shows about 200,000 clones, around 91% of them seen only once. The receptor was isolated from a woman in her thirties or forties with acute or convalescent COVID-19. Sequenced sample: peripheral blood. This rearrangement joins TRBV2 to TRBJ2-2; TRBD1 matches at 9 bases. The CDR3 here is CASSLTQGASTGELFF. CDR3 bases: TGTGCCAGCAGCCTGACACAGGGGGCCAGCACCGGGGAGCTGTTTTTT.